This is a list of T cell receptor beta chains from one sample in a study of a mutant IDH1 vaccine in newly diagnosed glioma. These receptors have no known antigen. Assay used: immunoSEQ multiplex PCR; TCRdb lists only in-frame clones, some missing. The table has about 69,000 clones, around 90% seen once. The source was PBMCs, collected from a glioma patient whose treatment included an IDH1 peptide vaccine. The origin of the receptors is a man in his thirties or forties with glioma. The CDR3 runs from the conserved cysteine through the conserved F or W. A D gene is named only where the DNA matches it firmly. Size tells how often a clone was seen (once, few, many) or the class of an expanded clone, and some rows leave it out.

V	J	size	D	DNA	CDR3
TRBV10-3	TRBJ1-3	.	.	TGTGCCATCAGGGACAGTCTCTCTGGAAACACCATATATTTT	CAIRDSLSGNTIYF
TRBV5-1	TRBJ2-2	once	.	TGCGCCAGCAGCTTGATGAAGAACACCGGGGAGCTGTTTTTT	CASSLMKNTGELFF
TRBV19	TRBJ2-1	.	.	TGTGCCAGTAGTCGGGCCCTGCCAAAAGACTACAATGAGCAGTTCTTC	CASSRALPKDYNEQFF
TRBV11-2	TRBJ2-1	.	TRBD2	TGTGCCAGCAGCTTAGGAAGAAAGATAGCGGGAGGGACCTACAATGAGCAGTTCTTC	CASSLGRKIAGGTYNEQFF
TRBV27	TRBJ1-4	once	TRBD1	TGTGCCAGCAGCCCTTGGACAGGGAATGAAAAACTGTTTTTT	CASSPWTGNEKLFF
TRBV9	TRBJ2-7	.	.	TGTGCCAGCAGCGAGGGAGCTTCTCATGTCTACGAGCAGTACTTC	CASSEGASHVYEQYF
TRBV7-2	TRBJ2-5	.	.	TGTGCCAGCAGCTTAGATGGGGGACGCCATCAAGAGACCCAGTACTTC	CASSLDGGRHQETQYF
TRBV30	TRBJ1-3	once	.	TGTGCCTGGAACCTAGGGGGATCTGGAAACACCATATATTTT	CAWNLGGSGNTIYF
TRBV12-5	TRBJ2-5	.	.	TGTGCTAGTGGTTTGGTAGGCGAGACCCAGTACTTC	CASGLVGETQYF
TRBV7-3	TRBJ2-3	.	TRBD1	TGTGCCAGCAGCTTAGGACGGGACAGGGGGGATACGCAGTATTTT	CASSLGRDRGDTQYF
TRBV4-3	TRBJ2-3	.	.	TGCGCCAGCAGCCCCCAGGTTTATCAGCGAGGCACAGATACGCAGTATTTT	CASSPQVYQRGTDTQYF
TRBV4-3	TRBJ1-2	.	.	TGCGCCAACAGCCAAGACCCCCGATCCTATGGCTACACCTTC	CANSQDPRSYGYTF
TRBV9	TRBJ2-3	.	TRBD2	TGTGCCAGCAGCGTATTATCTAGCGGGAGTGGTACAGATACGCAGTATTTT	CASSVLSSGSGTDTQYF
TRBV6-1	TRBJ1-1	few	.	TGTGCCAGCAGTGAGGGAAACACTGAAGCTTTCTTT	CASSEGNTEAFF
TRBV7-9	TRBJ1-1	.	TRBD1	TGTGCCAGCAGCTATATCAGGGGGCGCGCACCGATGAACACTGAAGCTTTCTTT	CASSYIRGRAPMNTEAFF
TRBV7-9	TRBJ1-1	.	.	TGTGCCAGCAGCTGGGTAGCTGAAGCCTTCTTT	CASSWVAEAFF
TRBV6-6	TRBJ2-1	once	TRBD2	TGTGCCAGCAGTTACCGGCAACGGGAGGGTTACAATGAGCAGTTCTTC	CASSYRQREGYNEQFF
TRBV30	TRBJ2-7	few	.	TGTGCCTGGAGCGACACATACGAGCAGTACTTC	CAWSDTYEQYF
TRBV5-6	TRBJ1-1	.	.	TGTGCCAGCAGCTTAACGGGAAACACTGAAGCTTTCTTT	CASSLTGNTEAFF
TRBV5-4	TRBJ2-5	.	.	TGTGCCAGCAGCCACCGGGACTCCAAAGAGACCCAGTACTTC	CASSHRDSKETQYF
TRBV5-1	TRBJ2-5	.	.	TGCGCCAGCAGCTTGGAAATGGCGGGGGCCTCCCAAGAGACCCAGTACTTC	CASSLEMAGASQETQYF
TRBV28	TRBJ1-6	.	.	TGTGCCAGCAGTTTTAGGCCGAAGAATTCACCCCTCCACTTT	CASSFRPKNSPLHF
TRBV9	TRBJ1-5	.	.	TGTGCCAGCAGCGTGGGCTTAATGGGTCAGCCCCAGCATTTT	CASSVGLMGQPQHF
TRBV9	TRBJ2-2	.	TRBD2	TGTGCCAGCAGCCCGGGACTAGCGGGAGCCCTGGGGACCGGGGAGCTGTTTTTT	CASSPGLAGALGTGELFF
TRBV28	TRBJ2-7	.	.	TGTGCCAGCAGAGGATCCGGGTATCCCAGCTCCTACGAGCAGTACTTC	CASRGSGYPSSYEQYF
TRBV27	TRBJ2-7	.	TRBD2	TGTGCCAGCCGAAGTACGAAGGCCCCGGGGGGCGAGCAGTACTTC	CASRSTKAPGGEQYF
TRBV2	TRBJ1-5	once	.	TGTGCCAGCAGTGTGACACAAGCCGGTCAGCCCCAGCATTTT	CASSVTQAGQPQHF
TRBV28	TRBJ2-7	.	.	TGTGCCAGCAGTTTTCAGGACAGTCGATACGAGCAGTACTTC	CASSFQDSRYEQYF
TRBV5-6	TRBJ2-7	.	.	TGTGCCAGCAGCGGAACACACCGCGCGTACGAGCAGTACTTC	CASSGTHRAYEQYF
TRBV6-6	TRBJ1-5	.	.	TGTGCCAGCAGTCGCCTCGAGGTGGATCAGCCCCAGCATTTT	CASSRLEVDQPQHF
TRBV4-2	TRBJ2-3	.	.	TGTGCCAGCAGCCAAGTACTTGGCCAGAGGGGCCCAGATACGCAGTATTTT	CASSQVLGQRGPDTQYF
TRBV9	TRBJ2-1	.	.	TGTGCCAGCAGCGATCAGGGTCAAATACATGAGCAGTTCTTC	CASSDQGQIHEQFF
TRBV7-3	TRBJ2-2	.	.	TGTGCCAGCAGCTCGGGTGGTTATGGGGAGCTGTTTTTT	CASSSGGYGELFF
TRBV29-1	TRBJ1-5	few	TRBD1	TGCAGCGTTGGGCAGGGGGTGCCTAATCAGCCCCAGCATTTT	CSVGQGVPNQPQHF
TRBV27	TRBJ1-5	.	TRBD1	TGTGCCAGCAGCAAAACCGGGGGGGACAGGGGAGGAAAGTTAAGCAATCAGCCCCAGCATTTT	CASSKTGGDRGGKLSNQPQHF
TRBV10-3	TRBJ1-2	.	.	TGTGCCATCAAGGAGGCGCCGGCTGGGGGCTACACCTTC	CAIKEAPAGGYTF
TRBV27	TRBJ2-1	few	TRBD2	TGTGCCAGCACTCCCCGGGGGGGGAATGAGCAGTTCTTC	CASTPRGGNEQFF
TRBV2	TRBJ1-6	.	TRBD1	TGTGCCAGCAGGGGGACAGGGACGCCCCTCCACTTT	CASRGTGTPLHF
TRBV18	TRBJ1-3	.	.	TGTGCCAGCTCACCGGGCCTTGGGGGGGCCTACTCTGGAAACACCATATATTTT	CASSPGLGGAYSGNTIYF
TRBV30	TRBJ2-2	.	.	TGTGCCTGGAGCGTCACGAGAAACACCGGGGAGCTGTTTTTT	CAWSVTRNTGELFF
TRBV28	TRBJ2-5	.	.	TGTGCCAGCAGTTTATTCGTCGGATATGAGTACCAAGAGACCCAGTACTTC	CASSLFVGYEYQETQYF
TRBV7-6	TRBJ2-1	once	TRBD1	TGTGCCAGCAGCTCGGACCGGGACAGGGTTGCAACTGGACCCCACAATGAGCAGTTCTTC	CASSSDRDRVATGPHNEQFF
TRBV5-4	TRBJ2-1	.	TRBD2	TGTGCCAGCAGCCCTCAGCGGGAGGGAAGGAATGAGCAGTTCTTC	CASSPQREGRNEQFF
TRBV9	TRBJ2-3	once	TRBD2	TGTGCCAGCAGTTCTGCGGGGGGAAGCACAGATACGCAGTATTTT	CASSSAGGSTDTQYF
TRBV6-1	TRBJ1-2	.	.	TGTGCCAGCACCCCAGGGGCAGGCGGCTATGGCTACACCTTC	CASTPGAGGYGYTF
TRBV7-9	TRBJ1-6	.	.	TGTGCCAGCAGCGCCCTGGGGGTCCTCCACTTT	CASSALGVLHF
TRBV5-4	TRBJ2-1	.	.	TGTGCCAGCAGCTTTGGACGGGCGTCCTACAATGAGCAGTTCTTC	CASSFGRASYNEQFF